This entry features one T cell receptor beta chain sequence. These data are taken from a study of cytomegalovirus exposure and HLA in healthy donors. Use of 60 Vbeta and 13 Jbeta primers characterized the PCR. Libraries were prepared by immunoSEQ multiplex PCR; TCRdb keeps only in-frame clonotypes and omits some of them. This table holds over 120,000 clones, 70% to 80% found once. The V end was cut by 5 bases, the J end by 6 bases, with 13 bases between. This CDR3 contains 13 residues. CDR1 and CDR2 from the germline V gene are SGHTA and FQGTGA. The sequence derives from a woman in her fifties or sixties in good health and CMV-seropositive. This chain connects TRBV7-3 to TRBJ1-2; D possibly corresponds to TRBD1 (6 bases). Sequenced material: PBMCs. DNA of the CDR3: TGTGCCAGCAGCCCATGGGCAGGGGATGGCTACACCTTC. It is translated as CASSPWAGDGYTF.